This TCR beta chain was recorded in a study of immune evolution from preneoplasia to lung adenocarcinoma. Worth noting for this clone: Antigen specificity is unknown.

In germline, CDR1 is MDHEN, CDR2 SYDVKM. The CDR3 spans 13 residues. Trimming left V 5 bases short and J 1 base short, with 6 bases between. Findings of the study overall: Later-stage lesions appeared to have more T cells, more diversity, less clonality. Top clone frequencies peaked in normal lung, apparently declining through invasive adenocarcinoma.

The assay was immunoSEQ multiplex PCR, and TCRdb's table has in-frame clones only and misses some. Of around 41,000 clones listed, under 80% are singletons. The gene calls are TRBV28 and TRBJ1-5; D perhaps matches TRBD1 (5 bases). This receptor was taken from a person aged 55 to 70 with lung adenocarcinoma. Sequencing used FFPE invasive lung adenocarcinoma tissue. CDR3 in DNA: TGTGCCAGCAGTGGGGACAGCAATCAGCCCCAGCATTTT. Translating it yields CASSGDSNQPQHF.